Detailed here is one TCR beta chain. The CDR3 extends over 16 amino acids. CDR1 and CDR2 from the germline V gene are SGHRS and YFSETQ. V was cut by 4 bases and J by 1 base, with 16 bases left in between. This sample was taken from a study of blood T cell repertoires in COVID-19. Clinical histories supplied by participants themselves formed the basis of cohort assignment. Data came from immunoSEQ multiplex PCR; TCRdb stores just in-frame clones and leaves some out. The sample includes around 400,000 clones, roughly 89% of them seen just once. This TCR came from a woman aged 25 to 39 who had recovered from COVID-19. The sequencing sample was made of PBMCs or T cells enriched from blood (not recorded which). The rearrangement uses TRBV5-1 and TRBJ2-3; tentative D call: TRBD1 (6 bases). In DNA form, the CDR3 reads TGCGCCAGCAGCCCGGTTAGGGGGAGAGGCACAGATACGCAGTATTTT. This translates into CASSPVRGRGTDTQYF.